These 10 T cell receptor beta chains came from one sample sequenced in a study of cytomegalovirus exposure and HLA in healthy donors. The PCR used 60 Vbeta and 13 Jbeta primers. Produced via immunoSEQ multiplex PCR; TCRdb's table is partial and in-frame only. The sample carries a few hundred thousand clones, 85% to 95% recorded once. Sequencing was carried out using PBMCs. Receptors originate from a girl aged 2 to 10 in good health and CMV-seronegative.

This chain connects TRBV5-6 to TRBJ1-5; D call uncertain. The CDR3 consists of 14 residues. CDR1 is SGHDT and CDR2 is YYEEEE in the germline V gene. V lost 3 bases to trimming and J lost 3 bases, with 10 bases between them. CDR3 bases: TGTGCCAGCAGCTCGGACGGGATCAATCAGCCCCAGCATTTT. Its protein is CASSSDGINQPQHF.

The V call is TRBV7-9, the J call TRBJ2-7, with TRBD2 as a possible D gene (6 bases). CDR1 is SEHNR and CDR2 is FQNEAQ in the germline V gene (reference sequence). V lost 5 bases to trimming and J lost 5 bases, with 16 bases between them. CDR3 length: 14 residues. For the CDR3, the DNA is TGTGCCAGCAGCCCACCCTTGCGGGATAACGAGCAGTACTTC. Its protein product is CASSPPLRDNEQYF.

This chain uses TRBV14 with TRBJ1-4; D is unresolved. The CDR3 extends over 16 amino acids. V dropped 3 bases and J dropped 7 bases, with 18 bases sitting between them. Germline CDR1 is SGHDN and CDR2 is FVKESK. The CDR3 nucleotides are TGTGCCAGCAGCCATCTCGGAGGGCCTCGCGGTGAAAAACTGTTTTTT. This encodes CASSHLGGPRGEKLFF.

The CDR3 sequence is CASSSGQDDTEAFF. In nucleotides, the CDR3 is TGTGCCAGCAGTTCCGGACAGGACGACACTGAAGCTTTCTTT. V gene TRBV28 combines with J gene TRBJ1-1, with 7 bases that match TRBD1. The CDR3 sequence is 14 residues long. The J segment lost 3 bases and the V segment lost 4 bases, leaving 5 bases of the junction unmatched. Germline V gene sequence: CDR1 MDHEN, CDR2 SYDVKM. Supplemented by reference TRBV28 and TRBJ1-1, the full variable domain reads DVKVTQSSRYLVKRTGEKVFLECVQDMDHENMFWYRQDPGLGLRLIYFSYDVKMKEKGDIPEGYSVSREKKERFSLILESASTNQTSMYLCASSSGQDDTEAFFGQGTRLTVV.

The rearrangement uses TRBV6-5 and TRBJ1-2; 8 bases agree with TRBD1. CDR1 MNHEY and CDR2 SVGAGI come from the germline V gene. Trimming at V came to 6 bases and at J to 4 bases, leaving 4 bases not matched to a gene. CDR3 size: 13 residues. CDR3 nucleotides: TGTGCCAGCAGGGCCAGGGGGCTCTATGGCTACACCTTC. As protein: CASRARGLYGYTF.

The rearrangement joins TRBV9 to TRBJ1-3; possible D gene TRBD1, 6 bases. V lost 0 bases and J lost 1, with 8 bases in between. The CDR3 has 15 amino acids. Germline V CDR1 and CDR2: SGDLS, YYNGEE. In DNA, the CDR3 is TGTGCCAGCAGCGTAGCTACAGGGTCTGGAAACACCATATATTTT. It is translated as CASSVATGSGNTIYF.

The chain carries TRBV10-3 and TRBJ2-3; 10 bases fit TRBD1. This CDR3 spans 12 amino acids. J was trimmed by 4 bases and V by 8 bases; bases with no gene match: 0. Germline CDR1 ENHRY, CDR2 SYGVKD. The CDR3 DNA reads TGTGCCATCGGACAGGGGGCAGATACGCAGTATTTT. Residues: CAIGQGADTQYF.

This chain connects TRBV12-5 to TRBJ2-7; 9 bases line up with TRBD1. V gave up 0 bases and J gave up 4 bases; unmatched junction bases: 4. The CDR3 runs to 15 residues. Germline values: CDR1 LGHNT, CDR2 FRNRAP. CDR3 residues: CASGLVTGGLYEQYF. CDR3 nucleotide sequence: TGTGCTAGTGGTTTGGTAACAGGGGGCCTATACGAGCAGTACTTC.

The J gene is TRBJ1-4, the V gene TRBV2; 8 bases fit TRBD1. The CDR3 extends over 17 amino acids. CDR1 is SNHLY, CDR2 FYNNEI, per germline. Trimming at V came to 4 bases and at J to 1 base, leaving 8 bases not matched to a gene. CDR3 amino acids: CASSAGGRGLTNEKLFF. The CDR3, as DNA: TGTGCCAGCAGTGCGGGAGGCAGGGGGCTAACTAATGAAAAACTGTTTTTT.

The V call is TRBV30, the J call TRBJ1-2; no clear D gene. The V and J ends lost 0 bases and 7 bases respectively, with 9 bases between them. This CDR3 comprises 12 residues. CDR1 is GTSNPN and CDR2 is SVGIG in the germline V gene (reference sequence). The CDR3: CAWSVSSGGYTF. As DNA, the CDR3 is TGTGCCTGGAGTGTTAGTTCCGGTGGCTACACCTTC.